The text below deals with one T cell receptor beta chain. Its antigen is as yet unknown. The sample is drawn from a study of T cell responses to AZD1222 COVID-19 vaccine. Some clones are missing from TCRdb's copy, which holds only in-frame ones; the method was immunoSEQ multiplex PCR. The sample has roughly 140,000 clones, about 90% seen once; the top ten hold about 8.9%. The study, taken as a whole, reports: Just a handful of people given AZD1222 tested seropositive at baseline. Regions 160-218 and 743-854 dominated among vaccine-associated CD4 TCRs spanning spike. Clonal diversity may have been underestimated, and the donors were mostly white British, with more females than males.

The study pooled second doses at about 4 or about 12 weeks. This CDR3 has 13 amino acids. CDR1 and CDR2 from the germline V gene are MNHNY and SVGAGI (reference sequence). V lost 7 bases, J lost 3 bases, and 3 bases stayed unmatched. Sequencing used peripheral blood, obtained 28 days after the second AZD1222 dose. The V call is TRBV6-6, the J call TRBJ1-5, with TRBD1 matching 7 bases. The receptor comes from an adult who received the AZD1222 COVID-19 vaccine. As DNA, the CDR3 is TGTGCCAGCAAGGGGGCTATCAATCAGCCCCAGCATTTT. It yields the protein CASKGAINQPQHF.